This T cell receptor (beta chain) was identified during a study of cytomegalovirus exposure and HLA in healthy donors. Overall study findings and caveats: Altogether, 170 or so TCR beta chains were recorded as cytomegalovirus-associated. It was reported that the classifier diagnosed cytomegalovirus status with high specificity and sensitivity in both the original and validation cohorts.

Per germline, CDR1 MGHRA and CDR2 YSYEKL. This CDR3 has 15 residues. The trim removed 4 bases at V and 2 bases at J, leaving 5 bases unmatched. A word on this clone: Its antigen is unknown.

The method was immunoSEQ multiplex PCR; TCRdb's version includes in-frame clones alone and lacks a portion of them. The sample includes 97,000 or so clones, over 75% of them seen just once. The sequence was obtained from a man younger than 35 in good health and CMV-seropositive. V gene TRBV4-1 combines with J gene TRBJ2-7; 10 bases fit TRBD2. Sequenced sample: PBMCs. CDR3 bases: TGCGCCAGCAGCCCCATAGCGGGAGGTCCCTACGAGCAGTACTTC. Translating gives CASSPIAGGPYEQYF.